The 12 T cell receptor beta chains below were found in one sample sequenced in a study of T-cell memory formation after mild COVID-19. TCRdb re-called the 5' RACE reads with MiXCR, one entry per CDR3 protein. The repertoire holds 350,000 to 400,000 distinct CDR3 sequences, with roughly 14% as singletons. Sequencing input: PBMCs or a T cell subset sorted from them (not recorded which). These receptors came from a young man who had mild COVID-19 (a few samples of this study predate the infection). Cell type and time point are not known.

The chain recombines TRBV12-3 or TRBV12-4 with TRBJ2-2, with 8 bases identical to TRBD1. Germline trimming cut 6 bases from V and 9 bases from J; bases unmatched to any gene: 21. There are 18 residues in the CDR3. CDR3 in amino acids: CASSQSGRGRLSNRELFF. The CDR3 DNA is TGTGCCAGCAGCCAAAGTGGCAGGGGGCGCCTGAGTAACCGGGAGCTGTTTTTT.

The CDR3 DNA is TGCAGCGTTGGCGGGACAGCTGGGGCTATTTCTGGCTACACCTTC. This translates into CSVGGTAGAISGYTF. The chain carries TRBV29-1 and TRBJ1-2, with 7 bases identical to TRBD1. Losses at the gene ends were 4 bases for V and 7 bases for J; bases not matched to a gene: 15. This CDR3 is 15 amino acids long. The germline V gene has CDR1 SQVTM and CDR2 ANQGSEA.

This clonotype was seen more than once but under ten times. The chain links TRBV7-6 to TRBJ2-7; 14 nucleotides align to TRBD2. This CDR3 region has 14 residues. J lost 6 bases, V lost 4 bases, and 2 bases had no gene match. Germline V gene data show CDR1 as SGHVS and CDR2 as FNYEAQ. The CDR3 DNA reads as TGTGCCAGCAGCTCTGGACTAGCGGGGGGCGAGCAGTACTTC. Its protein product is CASSSGLAGGEQYF. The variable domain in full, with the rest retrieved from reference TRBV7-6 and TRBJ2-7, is GAGVSQSPRYKVTKRGQDVALRCDPISGHVSLYWYRQALGQGPEFLTYFNYEAQQDKSGLPNDRFSAERPEGSISTLTIQRTEQRDSAMYRCASSSGLAGGEQYFGPGTRLTVT.

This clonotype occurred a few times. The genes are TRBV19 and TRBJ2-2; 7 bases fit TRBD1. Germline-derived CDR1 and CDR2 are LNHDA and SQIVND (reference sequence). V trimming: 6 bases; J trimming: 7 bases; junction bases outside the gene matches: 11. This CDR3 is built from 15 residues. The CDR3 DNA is TGTGCCAGTAGCGACAGGGCGTTCGGGATCGGGGAGCTGTTTTTT. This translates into CASSDRAFGIGELFF. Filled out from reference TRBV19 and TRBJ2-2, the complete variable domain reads DGGITQSPKYLFRKEGQNVTLSCEQNLNHDAMYWYRQDPGQGLRLIYYSQIVNDFQKGDIAEGYSVSREKKESFPLTVTSAQKNPTAFYLCASSDRAFGIGELFFGEGSRLTVL.

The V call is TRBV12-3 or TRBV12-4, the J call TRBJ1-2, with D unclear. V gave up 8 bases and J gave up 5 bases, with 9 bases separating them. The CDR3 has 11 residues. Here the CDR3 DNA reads TGTGCCAGCGCAAGTGCTTATGGCTACACCTTC. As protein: CASASAYGYTF.

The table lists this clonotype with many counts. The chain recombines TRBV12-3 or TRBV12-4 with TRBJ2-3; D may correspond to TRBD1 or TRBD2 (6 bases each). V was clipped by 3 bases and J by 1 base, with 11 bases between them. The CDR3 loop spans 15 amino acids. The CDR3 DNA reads TGTGCCAGCAGTTTCCGGGGGCCCGGCACAGATACGCAGTATTTT. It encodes CASSFRGPGTDTQYF.

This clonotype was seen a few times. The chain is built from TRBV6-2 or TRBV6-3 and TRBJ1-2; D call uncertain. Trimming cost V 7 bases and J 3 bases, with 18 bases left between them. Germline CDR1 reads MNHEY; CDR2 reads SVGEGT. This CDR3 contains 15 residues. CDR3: CASKEHGYLDYGYTF. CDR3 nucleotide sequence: TGTGCCAGCAAAGAACATGGCTATCTGGACTATGGCTACACCTTC.

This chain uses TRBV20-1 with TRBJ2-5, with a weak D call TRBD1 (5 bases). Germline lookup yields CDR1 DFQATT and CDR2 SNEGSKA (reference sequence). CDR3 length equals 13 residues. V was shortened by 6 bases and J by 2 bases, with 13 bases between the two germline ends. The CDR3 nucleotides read TGCAGTGCCCAACGTGACAGTCAAGAGACCCAGTACTTC. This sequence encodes CSAQRDSQETQYF.

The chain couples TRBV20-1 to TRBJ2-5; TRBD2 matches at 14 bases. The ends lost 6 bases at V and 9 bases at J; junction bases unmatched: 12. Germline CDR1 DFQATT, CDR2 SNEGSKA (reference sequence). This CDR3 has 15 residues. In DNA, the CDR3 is TGCAGTGCCACCAACACCGGGACTAGCGGGGGAGCCCAGTACTTC. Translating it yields CSATNTGTSGGAQYF.

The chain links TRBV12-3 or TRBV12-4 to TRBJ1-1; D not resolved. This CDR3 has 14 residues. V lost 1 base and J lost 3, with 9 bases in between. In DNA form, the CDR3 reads TGTGCCAGCAGTTTAGACTCCCCTTACACTGAAGCTTTCTTT. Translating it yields CASSLDSPYTEAFF.

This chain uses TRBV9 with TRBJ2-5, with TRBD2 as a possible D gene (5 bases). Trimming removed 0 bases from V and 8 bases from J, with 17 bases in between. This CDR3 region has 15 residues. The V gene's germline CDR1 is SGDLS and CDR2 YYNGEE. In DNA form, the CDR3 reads TGTGCCAGCAGCGTAGTTAGTGGTTACGGGGATACCCAGTACTTC. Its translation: CASSVVSGYGDTQYF.

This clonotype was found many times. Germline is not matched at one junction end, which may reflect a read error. In nucleotides, the CDR3 is TGTGCCAGCAGCTTAGGTTCAGATACGCAGTATTTT. Translated: CASSLGSDTQYF. This chain uses TRBV12-3 or TRBV12-4 with TRBJ2-3; D gene unclear. The CDR3 length is 12 residues.